A selection of T cell receptor beta chains follows, all from one sample in a study of vaccination and CD4 T cells after COVID-19. No antigen is known for these receptors. One entry per CDR3 protein results from TCRdb running MiXCR on the PCR reads. This table has 20,000 to 30,000 distinct CDR3 sequences, approximately 64% appearing once. The sequencing here drew on CD4+ T cells from blood, cultured in vitro, taken after SARS-CoV-2 vaccination. The receptors were gathered from a human donor who received a COVID-19 vaccine. The conserved cysteine and the conserved F or W are not part of the CDR3 here. The order of the fields is CDR3 protein, CDR3 length, V gene.

CDR3: ASAGAPQAEAF
length: 11
V: TRBV5-1

CDR3: ASSGAGSPDYGYT
length: 13
V: TRBV19

CDR3: ASSLFSGYNQPQH
length: 13
V: TRBV7-9

CDR3: ASSIGPSGANVLT
length: 13
V: TRBV19

CDR3: ASLARSYEQY
length: 10
V: TRBV21-1

CDR3: ASSQPKSTRHLTEAF
length: 15
V: TRBV4-2

CDR3: STRDESGTAGYT
length: 12
V: TRBV20-1

CDR3: ASSRDPQETQY
length: 11
V: TRBV7-2

CDR3: ATSAGGYGYT
length: 10
V: TRBV24-1

CDR3: SARTGRDTGELF
length: 12
V: TRBV20-1

CDR3: ATRKEDRLNTEAF
length: 13
V: TRBV28

CDR3: ASSLGGGTEAF
length: 11
V: TRBV7-3

CDR3: ASTGGTGEGNTIY
length: 13
V: TRBV2

CDR3: SATQGTYGYT
length: 10
V: TRBV20-1

CDR3: SARDRGLDTEAF
length: 12
V: TRBV20-1

CDR3: ASRGWETEAF
length: 10
V: TRBV2

CDR3: ASSPEYRNQPQH
length: 12
V: TRBV7-2

CDR3: ATSDLGNSYEQY
length: 12
V: TRBV24-1

CDR3: ASRGGEWETQY
length: 11
V: TRBV19

CDR3: ASSLDRGRQPQH
length: 12
V: TRBV6-5

CDR3: ASSSREGGVNTEAF
length: 14
V: TRBV7-8

CDR3: ASSQTTDSLGSETQY
length: 15
V: TRBV6-1

CDR3: ATSRRQGVDYGYT
length: 13
V: TRBV15

CDR3: ASRMDYGYT
length: 9
V: TRBV6-1

CDR3: ATVVVGGTQETQY
length: 13
V: TRBV7-8

CDR3: ASIQARQGSYNEQF
length: 14
V: TRBV6-1

CDR3: ATSDSGSWETQY
length: 12
V: TRBV24-1

CDR3: SARLQGARNNSPLH
length: 14
V: TRBV20-1

CDR3: AGRGYNEQF
length: 9
V: TRBV30

CDR3: AWSASGDSYEQY
length: 12
V: TRBV30

CDR3: ASSDWRGSPETQY
length: 13
V: TRBV6-1

CDR3: SAPSGGMLISSTDTQY
length: 16
V: TRBV20-1